This T cell receptor beta chain was captured in a study of blood T cell repertoires in COVID-19. Trimming at V came to 3 bases and at J to 3 bases, leaving 3 bases not matched to a gene. Germline CDR1 reads GTSNPN; CDR2 reads SVGIG (reference sequence). The CDR3 contains 14 residues. Enrollees, about 18 to 90 years old, lived in 24 US areas. Method: immunoSEQ multiplex PCR; TCRdb's copy keeps in-frame clones and lacks some. The data show approximately 250,000 clones, roughly 90% seen once. Only a few counts were recorded for this clone. Sequencing was done on a sample of PBMCs or T cells enriched from blood (not recorded which). The receptor comes from a man aged 35 to 55 who had been exposed to COVID-19. The rearrangement joins TRBV30 to TRBJ2-2, with 8 bases aligning to TRBD2. This CDR3 is CAWRLAAYTGELFF. The CDR3 coding sequence is TGTGCCTGGAGACTAGCGGCCTACACCGGGGAGCTGTTTTTT.